This T cell receptor beta chain was identified in a study of immune evolution from preneoplasia to lung adenocarcinoma. Sequenced by immunoSEQ multiplex PCR; TCRdb stores in-frame clones only, minus some. Of around 20,000 clones in the sample, over 70% were seen once. Concerning this clone: What it binds is unknown. This could be a read error, since a much larger clone is one nucleotide away.

The CDR3 is 14 amino acids. Germline CDR1 is SGHAT and CDR2 is FQNNGV. V was trimmed by 4 bases and J by 4 bases, leaving 14 bases between them. Findings and caveats of the study: Normal lung had the highest top T cell clone frequencies. Later-stage lesions seemingly showed higher T cell density and diversity than normal lung. T cell clonality was higher in KRAS-mutant than EGFR-mutant or wild-type nodules.

Each case's diagnosis was confirmed by two pathologists on H&E. The receptor was isolated from a person in their sixties with lung adenocarcinoma. Specimen: FFPE invasive lung adenocarcinoma tissue. The chain employs TRBV11-2 and TRBJ2-7; D is possibly TRBD1 (5 bases). The CDR3 bases are TGTGCCAGCAGCTACCAGGGCAGCTCTTACGAGCAGTACTTC. Protein: CASSYQGSSYEQYF.